These 9 T cell receptor beta chains came from one sample sequenced in a study of T cell repertoires in cytomegalovirus infection. TCRdb re-called the reads through MiXCR, storing one row per CDR3 protein. The profile covers approximately 350,000 distinct CDR3 sequences, with around a third appearing a single time and roughly 14% taken by the ten largest. These receptors are not linked to any known antigen. The specimen was cultured PBMCs, collected from culture after CMV antigen stimulation. The origin of the receptors is a human donor in good health (CMV status not recorded). Some clones in this sample may be carry-over from other donors' samples.

This clonotype was observed a few times. The V gene is TRBV30, the J gene TRBJ1-6, with D hard to call. V lost 1 base, J lost 4 bases, and 5 bases lay in between. CDR1 and CDR2 from the germline V gene are GTSNPN and SVGIG (reference sequence). The CDR3 consists of 13 residues. Written as DNA, the CDR3 is TGTGCCTGGAGTGCTGAGTATAATTCACCCCTCCACTTT. It is translated as CAWSAEYNSPLHF.

In its sample, this clonotype was seen a few times. The chain joins TRBV7-8 to TRBJ1-2; the D gene is possibly TRBD1 (5 bases). Trimming took off 3 bases at V and 3 bases at J, with 20 bases between the two ends. The germline CDR1 and CDR2 sequences are SGHVS and FQNEAQ. The CDR3 extends over 17 amino acids. As DNA, the CDR3 is TGTGCCAGCAGCTTCGGAATTGGGACGGTCAACTACTATGGCTACACCTTC. Translated, it gives CASSFGIGTVNYYGYTF.

This clonotype was observed a few times. V and J are TRBV6-2 or TRBV6-3 and TRBJ1-5, with D possibly being TRBD1 (6 bases). This CDR3 is built from 18 residues. CDR1 is MNHEY and CDR2 is SVGEGT in the germline V gene. With 7 bases removed from V and 0 bases from J, the gap between germline ends came to 22 bases. CDR3 nucleotide sequence: TGTGCCAGCACTGACGGTTGGGGGCGCGGGCATAGCAATCAGCCCCAGCATTTT. It translates to CASTDGWGRGHSNQPQHF.

This clonotype came up a few times. This chain connects TRBV7-9 to TRBJ2-1; D not resolved. Germline CDR1 is SEHNR and CDR2 is FQNEAQ (reference sequence). The CDR3 contains 11 residues. V lost 5 bases, J lost 6 bases, and 5 bases lay in between. Written as DNA, the CDR3 is TGTGCCAGCAGCGGAGCCAATGAGCAGTTCTTC. Translated, it gives CASSGANEQFF.

Only a few counts were recorded for this clonotype. This chain links TRBV6-6 with TRBJ2-3, with a tentative D call TRBD2 (7 bases). This CDR3 has 16 amino acids. V was trimmed by 2 bases and J by 1 base, leaving 13 bases between them. The germline V gene has CDR1 MNHNY and CDR2 SVGAGI (reference sequence). The CDR3 bases are TGTGCCAGCAGTTACCGGGGGGCGGGAGGCACAGATACGCAGTATTTT. Protein product: CASSYRGAGGTDTQYF.

CDR3 protein: CASRDGLAGGPGEQYV. The CDR3 region has the DNA TGTGCCAGCAGGGACGGACTAGCGGGAGGGCCCGGCGAGCAGTACGTC. The rearrangement uses TRBV2 and TRBJ2-7, with TRBD2 identical over 15 bases. This CDR3 has 16 amino acids. V shed 6 bases, J shed 6 bases, and the junction held 9 bases outside the gene matches. CDR1 is SNHLY, CDR2 FYNNEI, per germline.

In its sample, this clonotype was seen a few times. V gene TRBV7-2 combines with J gene TRBJ2-5, with D unclear. The germline V and J ends were trimmed by 5 bases and 5 bases, with 15 bases remaining between them. CDR3 size: 14 residues. The germline V gene has CDR1 SGHTA and CDR2 FQGNSA. In nucleotides, the CDR3 is TGTGCCAGCAGCCCTGCCGCGGCAGGCGAGACCCAGTACTTC. Translated, it gives CASSPAAAGETQYF.

This chain joins TRBV5-1 and TRBJ2-7, with TRBD1 matching 9 bases. The length of the CDR3 is 15 residues. Germline-derived CDR1 and CDR2 are SGHRS and YFSETQ. The J segment lost 5 bases and the V segment lost 3 bases, leaving 9 bases of the junction unmatched. The DNA of the CDR3 is TGCGCCAGCAGCTCACTGGGACAGGGCGTTCACGAGCAGTACTTC. Translated, it gives CASSSLGQGVHEQYF.

The chain uses TRBV7-8 and TRBJ2-7; perhaps TRBD1 as D (5 bases). Between the trimmed V and J ends, which lost 2 bases and 6 bases, there was a span of 17 bases. CDR1 and CDR2 (germline): SGHVS, FQNEAQ. The CDR3 spans 15 residues. CDR3: CASSLRAGFPGEQYV. Here the CDR3 DNA reads TGTGCCAGCAGCTTACGGGCAGGGTTCCCAGGCGAGCAGTACGTC.